This paragraph covers one T cell receptor beta chain sequence. Its antigen is unknown. No qualities accompany the bases; no much larger clone lies one base away. TCRbeta CDR3 regions were amplified from genomic DNA using the immunoSEQ Assay, a bias-controlled multiplex PCR. The original pipeline was this. Within the assay, amplification of reference gene primers was used to estimate how many nucleated cells each sample contained. To quantify the absolute abundance of each unique TCRbeta CDR3 rearrangement, sequence reads were collapsed and filtered. For each sample, productive Simpson clonality was calculated as the square root of Simpson's diversity index across productive rearrangements. TCRdb retrieved this table from immuneACCESS and kept in-frame rearrangements only. Not all clones are present; in checked studies, unresolved V genes account for under half, and no reason is known for the remainder. The DNA was the basis for D and trimming; V, J and clone size are from that table. This sample holds more than 300,000 clones; around 86% were observed only once. Over 4.5% of the sample rests with the top ten.

Participants in the prospective study were enrolled through a virtual design, were aged about 18 to 100 years, and lived in approximately 24 United States geographic areas. Cohort assignment in the prospective study relied on participant-reported clinical history from a screening survey and a study questionnaire. Recovered participants in ImmuneRACE Cohort 3 were defined by two consecutive negative NP/OP PCR tests, clearance by a healthcare professional, or resolution of symptoms. Mobile phlebotomists in the prospective study collected whole blood, serum and a nasopharyngeal or oropharyngeal swab from every participant. Additional blood draws and questionnaires over a 2-month period could optionally be provided by prospective study participants. Blood samples from the prospective study were shipped frozen or at room temperature prior to DNA extraction. The data stem from a study of blood T cell repertoires in COVID-19 (dated by TCRdb to about 2020). Broadly, across the study: The collaborator samples originated in the United States, Italy and Spain and spanned the acute and convalescent phases of COVID-19. The prospective study material was composed of cDNA or gDNA derived from T cells, B-cell-depleted T cells, or PBMCs. The dataset comprised deeply sampled blood TCRbeta repertoires from subjects exposed to, actively infected with, or recovered from COVID-19. The repertoires were released in a freely available public database meant as a resource for research on the immune response to SARS-CoV-2. Samples were obtained from the ongoing ImmuneRACE study (first 160 participants) and from 1,254 subjects provided by 6 global collaborators. Nearly every sample came with metadata listing a de-identified subject ID, COVID-19 status, age in years and sex. Where available, HLA class I and class II types were obtained from metadata supplied by the sample provider rather than from assay-based typing.

The paper's findings and limits, for the study overall: The amount of clinical and demographic metadata varied by source and participant and was provided uncurated.

Specimen: PBMCs or T cells enriched from blood (not recorded which). This clonotype originated in a woman between 45 and 60 years old who had recovered from COVID-19.

The DNA reads TGTGCCAGCAGCCAAGATAGTGACAGCGCTAGCACAGATACGCAGTATTTT. It translates as CASSQDSDSASTDTQYF. This chain joins TRBV14 to TRBJ2-3; 5 matching bases give a weak D call of TRBD1. Measured from the cysteine to the phenylalanine, the CDR3 is 17 residues long. Only CDR3 DNA remains: 51 bases, in frame from the first base. CDR1 and CDR2 are drawn from the germline V gene: SGHDN, FVKESK. At the junction V is shortened by 0 bases and J by 0 bases, with 13 bases in between.